These 5 T cell receptor beta chains were sequenced from one sample in a study listed by TCRdb under 2016. The method behind the library was RT-PCR. The listed sequencing device is Illumina MiSeq. TCRdb's own reprocessing of the public reads used fastp at Q25 and MiXCR and kept productive beta chains. Merged by CDR3 protein, the rows form single entries marked with the most common genes and DNA. The sample table contains around 700,000 distinct CDR3 sequences; only one count was recorded for 14% of them. The top ten clones comprise about 3.6% of the sample. The sample taken for sequencing was memory CD4+ T cells from blood. These receptors originate from a female donor in good health, serving as a healthy control.

In this sample, this clonotype turned up many times. The chain couples TRBV7-2 to TRBJ2-5; TRBD1 matches at 7 bases. V lost 5 bases and J lost 3; bases outside the gene matches: 12. Germline CDR1 and CDR2: SGHTA and FQGNSA. The CDR3 is 16 residues long. CDR3 loop: CASSQRPRTGEETQYF. CDR3 bases: TGTGCCAGCAGCCAACGACCCCGGACAGGAGAAGAGACCCAGTACTTC.

This clonotype was picked up many times. The J gene is TRBJ2-3, the V gene TRBV29-1; tentative D call: TRBD1 (6 bases). The CDR3 extends over 17 amino acids. CDR1 SQVTM and CDR2 ANQGSEA come from the germline V gene. V lost 6 bases to trimming and J lost 1 base, with 23 bases between them. DNA of the CDR3: TGCAGCGTCCAGAATACCGGGCCACAGGGTGGCACAGATACGCAGTATTTT. Encoded protein: CSVQNTGPQGGTDTQYF.

This clonotype was detected many times. This chain links TRBV27 with TRBJ2-1; 8 nucleotides align to TRBD2. With 3 bases clipped from V and 6 bases from J, the junction kept 4 bases outside the gene matches. The V gene's germline CDR1 is MNHEY and CDR2 SMNVEV (reference sequence). The CDR3 totals 14 residues. CDR3 sequence: CASSFYTSGNEQFF. The CDR3 DNA is TGTGCCAGCAGTTTCTATACTAGCGGCAATGAGCAGTTCTTC.

A word on this clonotype: A much more abundant neighbour one base away suggests this may be a read error. The chain couples TRBV20-1 to TRBJ2-7; 9 positions agree with TRBD1. From germline, CDR1 is DFQATT and CDR2 SNEGSKA (reference sequence). J was trimmed by 7 bases and V by 6 bases; bases with no gene match: 16. The CDR3 consists of 15 residues. CDR3 sequence (DNA): TGCAGTGCAACCCCCCCGGGACAGGGAGGTAATGAGCAGTACTTC. It encodes CSATPPGQGGNEQYF.

The rearrangement uses TRBV5-1 and TRBJ1-1, with D possibly being TRBD1 (6 bases). Deletions cut 4 bases from V and 0 bases from J, with 13 bases between. Germline-derived CDR1 and CDR2 are SGHRS and YFSETQ. The CDR3 consists of 15 residues. CDR3 residues: CASSPRDNLNTEAFF. The CDR3 DNA reads TGCGCCAGCAGCCCCAGGGACAACCTGAACACTGAAGCTTTCTTT.